This T cell receptor (beta chain) appears in the sequencing data of a study of cytomegalovirus exposure and HLA in healthy donors (dated by TCRdb to the late 2010s). Some background on the complete study: In an earlier analysis of fewer than 750 of the donors, 250 to 350 Gb of sequence data and approximately 120 million unique TCR beta sequences from 150 million to 200 million T cells were reported. Roughly 300 gigabases of sequencing data and 70 million to 100 million unique TCR sequences were included in an early release covering roughly 600 HLA-typed donors. Of the 300 to 450 genotyped donors, over 70% fell in the genetic ancestry cluster associated with self-reported Caucasian donors. The aim of the study was to test whether cataloging public T cell receptors could identify signatures of past pathogen exposure. Using immunosequencing, the study profiled T cell repertoires from roughly 650 subjects and related those repertoires to cytomegalovirus serostatus. A separate validation cohort of 90 to 150 different subjects was used in addition to the 666-subject first cohort. The study combined high-throughput TCR immunosequencing, statistical association of individual TCRs with disease status, and machine learning to predict cytomegalovirus infection status. A later analysis re-analyzed previously published TCR beta repertoires from approximately 700 donors and added high-resolution HLA genotyping to study TCR occurrence patterns. In the later analysis, no new phenotypic data were used to find candidate immune exposures; instead, reliance was placed on TCR beta sequences and their occurrence across donors. An earlier analysis of around 540 of the donors applied high-throughput TCR beta sequencing to assess whether each TCR beta V gene segment acted as functional or pseudogenic. Alongside the repertoire data, information on donor age, sex, ethnicity and CMV serostatus was compiled. Genome-wide SNP genotypes for about three fifths of the roughly 670 donors were used in a later genetic analysis, which treated that subset as a discovery cohort. Every repertoire in the discovery cohort had been generated on one and the same sequencing platform. HLA typing included class I and class II loci at four-digit resolution. The number of typed donors differed by locus: roughly 629-640 for A, B, C, DRB1 and DQB1; some 500 for DQA1; fewer than 610 for DPA1; and around 450 for DPB1. Roughly 5 DR-DQ haplotypes were handled as single units for association and clustering because linkage in the cohort was strong. Among 350 to 400 genotyped donors of the cohort, an average of around 240,000 unique TCR beta nucleotide sequences were sequenced per donor, around 20% of them non-productive.

Beyond this particular receptor, the publication reports: The study listed 150 to 200 TCR beta chains as associated with cytomegalovirus. The only immune exposure information available for the cohort was CMV serostatus. According to a later genetic analysis, donors in an Asian-associated ancestry cluster had fewer N-insertions in productive TCRs than the approximately 690-donor mean. Linkage disequilibrium might explain the correlated functional status among segregating V segments, but an unknown experimental factor could not be ruled out. Because HLA typing was missing for some donors at each locus, association tests included only the typed subset. Some IMGT-functional V segments, including TRBV6-2 and TRBV6-3, could not be told apart with the 87-base-pair reads, so those segments were excluded. In an earlier analysis of a few hundred of the donors, most TCR beta V segments were observed in productive rearrangements about 90% or about 30% of the time, broadly matching IMGT annotations. A later analysis reported that several top co-occurrence clusters appeared linked to parvovirus B19, influenza, CMV and Epstein-Barr virus. According to a later analysis, most CMV-associated TCR beta chains appeared to be HLA-restricted, and the HLA associations seemed to be driven largely by CMV exposure. Cytomegalovirus status was reported to be diagnosed by the classifier with high specificity and sensitivity in both the original and validation cohorts. When HLA alleles, especially DR and DQ, strongly co-occurred, TCR associations were difficult to assign to individual alleles. The sequencing pipeline was judged likely to have produced a cluster of highly shared sequence variants as a technical artifact. A later analysis found that TCR association rates varied across HLA loci, with DRB1 alleles showing the most associated TCRs and HLA-C alleles the fewest. At a false discovery rate of 0.05, a later analysis linked around 15,000 TCR beta sequences to specific HLA alleles. The authors suggested that the approach could potentially be generalized to other disease states and immunological phenotypes. Compared with equally common non-associated chains, HLA-associated TCR beta chains in a later analysis were more clonally expanded and had lower generation probabilities. A further reported finding was that TCR beta sequences accurately predicted the HLA-A and HLA-B alleles for most subjects in the first cohort. This cohort had only TCR beta chains sequenced, and the lack of alpha or paired-chain data limited which features could be detected. In vitro tests confirmed that three of the cytomegalovirus-associated TCR beta chains recognize cytomegalovirus antigens. Sequencing depth was assumed to be roughly uniform across donors in the presence/absence analyses, though that assumption may not hold. Across donors, most TCR sequences were observed very rarely, whereas some public TCRs were present in many individuals. Seventeen rarely observed V segments, including chromosome 9 orphons, were excluded from the earlier analysis of about 600 of the donors because counts were too low. V-gene and J-gene trimming of TCR beta chains was associated with a missense DCLRE1C variant in a later genetic analysis, and the association was replicated in an independent cohort.

The library was prepared using the immunoSEQ multiplex PCR assay. For the multiplex PCR, a mixture combining 60 forward primers for TCR Vbeta segments and 13 reverse primers for TCR Jbeta segments was used. Amplification of the CDR3 region of rearranged TCR beta genes was performed with a multiplex PCR assay on genomic DNA. On the Illumina HiSeq System, the amplified TCR beta libraries were sequenced as 87-base-pair reads. The source study handled its data this way. A later analysis tallied about 77 million unique TCR beta chains across the approximately 670 repertoires, and around 12 million of those chains were shared by two or more donors. Raw reads were error-corrected and collapsed into unique sequences by a nearest-neighbor algorithm in which closely related sequences were merged to remove PCR and sequencing errors. CDR3 sequences were aligned to IMGT reference sequences to assign V, D and J gene segments. For a sequence to be retained, at least a six-nucleotide match to both a V gene segment and a J gene segment was required. Rearrangements were called productive when the CDR3 lacked stop codons and stayed in frame with V and J; all others were non-productive. Following IMGT convention, CDR3 was defined as the stretch from the second conserved V-encoded cysteine up to the conserved J-encoded phenylalanine. In an earlier analysis of 550 to 650 of the donors, sequences lacking an unambiguous match to a single V gene segment were excluded. An earlier analysis of 500 to 600 of the donors classified V segments as functional when productive rearrangements were above 56.7% and as segregating when the standard deviation between donors was above 5%. A statistical classification framework was built for diagnosing cytomegalovirus status from the catalog of TCR beta chain sequences. In a later analysis, V and J genes were assigned by comparing TCR nucleotide sequences against IMGT/GENE-DB human TR gene sequences. A later analysis assigned CDR3 sequences and most-parsimonious VDJ recombination scenarios with the TCRdist pipeline. In a later analysis, each TCR beta chain was defined by its CDR3 amino acid sequence together with its V-gene family, and reads lacking a unique V-gene family were excluded. A later analysis removed 592 highly shared, low-generation-probability nucleotide sequences to deal with suspected cross-contamination and a sequencing artifact. A later analysis calculated a clonal expansion index for each public chain from normalized within-repertoire ranks of inferred template counts. In a later analysis, generation probabilities were computed with a VDJ recombination model fitted to out-of-frame rearrangements, and the resulting probabilities were checked against IGoR. A later analysis scored TCR-TCR, TCR-HLA and TCR-CMV co-occurrence with hypergeometric tests, applying a repertoire-size bias correction to TCR pairs. To estimate false discovery rates, a later analysis permuted the HLA or CMV assignments 20 times. In a later analysis, co-occurring TCRs were grouped using DBSCAN, and TCRdist sequence similarity was added for clustering within HLA-allele-positive subsets. Repertoires with fewer than 30,000 or more than 120,000 public chains were left out of co-occurrence clustering, as were five repertoires with anomalous nucleotide sharing. As stored in TCRdb, this immuneACCESS dataset retains in-frame rearrangements with V and J assigned. A fraction of the clones does not appear; measured against another copy, unresolved V genes explain less than half of the discrepancy, and the remainder lacks a known reason. D and trimming were read from the DNA, whereas the V and J calls and clone size are those reported in that table. In this sample the table shows about 270,000 clones, more than 55% of which occur a single time. The ten largest clones add up to 2% to 2.5% of the sample.

From the cysteine up to the phenylalanine, the CDR3 has a length of 14 residues. The entry retains the CDR3 DNA only, 42 bases that are in frame from base 1. The germline V gene supplies CDR1 MRHNA and CDR2 SNTAGT. The cohort comprised some 680 healthy bone marrow donors. All cohort members were sampled while nominally healthy, although unrecorded immune exposures were likely present. The donor was CMV seronegative and belonged to the group of under 400 seronegative cohort members. Each donor provided a peripheral blood sample, and peripheral blood mononuclear cells were used for TCR beta sequencing. The Qiagen DNeasy Blood Extraction Kit was used to extract genomic DNA from the blood cell samples. Notes on this clone: What this receptor recognizes is not known. The junction departs from the called germline gene at one end, perhaps through a read error.

The source material was PBMCs. The receptor was derived from a female donor in good health and CMV-seronegative. The sequence is built from TRBV6-4 and TRBJ1-5; 5 matching bases give a weak D call of TRBD1. The CDR3 protein is CASSSREGNQPQLF. The nucleotide sequence reads TGTGCCAGCAGTTCCAGGGAAGGCAATCAGCCCCAGCTTTTT.